This section outlines one T cell receptor (beta chain) sequence together with its context. The antigen is not known. These data come from a study of cytomegalovirus exposure and HLA in healthy donors. CDR3 length: 16 residues. Trimming left V 4 bases short and J 5 bases short, with 23 bases between. Looked up from germline, CDR1 is SQVTM and CDR2 is ANQGSEA. PCR was performed using 60 Vbeta and 13 Jbeta primers. TCRdb's table, derived via immunoSEQ multiplex PCR, lists solely in-frame clones and lacks some. The sample table includes about 140,000 clones. Study findings and constraints: The productive fraction for most TCR beta V segments was about 90% or about 30% in an earlier analysis.

V and J are TRBV29-1 and TRBJ1-1, with TRBD1 as a possible D gene (5 bases). What was sequenced was PBMCs. The clonotype originates from a male donor in good health and CMV-seronegative. The CDR3 region is CSVGGLEGLGGTEAFF. DNA of the CDR3: TGCAGCGTTGGGGGTCTAGAGGGGCTGGGGGGTACTGAAGCTTTCTTT.